The sequence of this T cell receptor (beta chain) was determined in a study of beta chain features in type 1 diabetes. Stem cell-like memory, regulatory, central memory and naive CD4+ cells were sorted via CD45RO/CCR7/CD25/CD127/CD95/CD27. Study results and caveats: Type 1 diabetes patients had TCRB CDR3s that were shorter (moderately but significantly so) in all four CD4+ subsets. The study found that naive, central memory and Treg TCRB repertoires appeared more similar in patients than in healthy donors. When VDJ junctions were examined, type 1 diabetes patients showed fewer insertions and more deletions.

There are a few counts of this clone. Its antigen remains unidentified. Expressed TCRB transcripts were sequenced because the entire RNA isolate underwent reverse transcription. Assay: immunoSEQ multiplex PCR; the TCRdb copy retains only in-frame clones and omits some. The sample includes around 650,000 clones, 9.5% to 15% of them seen just once. Per the germline V gene, CDR1 is SGDLS and CDR2 is YYNGEE. Trimming pared 2 bases from V and 5 bases from J, leaving 10 bases between. The CDR3 extends over 14 amino acids. The clonotype was recovered from a man aged 25 to 40 with type 1 diabetes. Sequenced sample: naive CD4+ T cells from blood. The V call is TRBV9, the J call TRBJ1-4; D not resolved. The CDR3 reads CASSVGDRNEKLFF. CDR3 nucleotide sequence: TGTGCCAGCAGCGTCGGAGACCGGAATGAAAAACTGTTTTTT.